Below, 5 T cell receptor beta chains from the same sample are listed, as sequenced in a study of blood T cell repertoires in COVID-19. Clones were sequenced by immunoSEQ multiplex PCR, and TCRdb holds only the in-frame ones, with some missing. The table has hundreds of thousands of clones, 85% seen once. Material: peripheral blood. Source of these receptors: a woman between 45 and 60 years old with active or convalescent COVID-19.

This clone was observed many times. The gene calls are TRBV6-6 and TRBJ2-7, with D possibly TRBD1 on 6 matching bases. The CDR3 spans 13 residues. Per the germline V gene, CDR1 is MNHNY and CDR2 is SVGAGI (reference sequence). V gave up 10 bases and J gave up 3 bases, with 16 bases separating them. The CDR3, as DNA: TGTGCCACCCAAGGTAGCAGGGGCTACGAGCAGTACTTC. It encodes CATQGSRGYEQYF.

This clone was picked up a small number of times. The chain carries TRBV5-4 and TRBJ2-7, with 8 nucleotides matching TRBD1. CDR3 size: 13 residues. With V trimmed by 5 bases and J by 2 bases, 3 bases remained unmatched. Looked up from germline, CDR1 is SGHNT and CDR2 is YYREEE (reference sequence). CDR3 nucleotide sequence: TGTGCCAGCAGAGCGGACAGGGCCTACGAGCAGTACTTC. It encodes CASRADRAYEQYF.

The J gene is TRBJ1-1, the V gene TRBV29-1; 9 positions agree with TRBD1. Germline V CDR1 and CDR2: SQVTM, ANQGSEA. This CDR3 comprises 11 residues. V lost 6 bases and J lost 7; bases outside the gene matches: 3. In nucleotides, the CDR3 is TGCAGCGTGGGACAGGGCCTTGAAGCTTTCTTT. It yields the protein CSVGQGLEAFF.

This CDR3 is CASSRDRGYEKLFF. The CDR3, as DNA: TGTGCCAGCAGTCGGGACAGGGGGTATGAAAAACTGTTTTTT. The chain has TRBV2 and TRBJ1-4; 11 bases are a match to TRBD1. Losses at the gene ends were 5 bases for V and 6 bases for J; bases not matched to a gene: 2. This CDR3 region has 14 residues. Germline CDR1 reads SNHLY; CDR2 reads FYNNEI.

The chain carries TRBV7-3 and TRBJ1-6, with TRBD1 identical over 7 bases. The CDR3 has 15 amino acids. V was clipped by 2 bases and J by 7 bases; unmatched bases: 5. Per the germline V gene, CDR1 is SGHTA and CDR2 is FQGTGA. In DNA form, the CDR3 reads TGTGCCAGCAGCTTATCCAGGGGGACGAATTCACCCCTCCACTTT. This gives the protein CASSLSRGTNSPLHF.